The present entry profiles one T cell receptor (beta chain) with its context. Per the germline V gene, CDR1 is SEHNR and CDR2 is FQNEAQ (reference sequence). The CDR3 is 15 residues long. Trimming left V 9 bases short and J 4 bases short, with 19 bases between. In the source study's methods: Estimation of nucleated cell counts relied on the amplification of reference gene primers. The method was immunoSEQ multiplex PCR; TCRdb's version includes in-frame clones alone and lacks a portion of them. V and J calls and clone size come straight from that table; D and trimming were deduced from the DNA. The sample includes roughly 300,000 clones, approximately 80% seen only once; the top ten take 2.5% to 3.5%. The data derive from a study of blood T cell repertoires in COVID-19. Looking at the study overall: Acute and convalescent COVID-19 specimens originated in the United States, Italy and Spain. T cells, B-cell-depleted T cells, or PBMCs supplied cDNA or gDNA.

The V gene is TRBV7-9, the J gene TRBJ1-3; a possible D gene is TRBD1 (6 bases). This TCR was sampled from a woman in her fifties or sixties with active or convalescent COVID-19. The sample comprised peripheral blood. Written as DNA, the CDR3 is TGTGCCAGTGATAGTCTGGGGGCCTCAGGAAACACCATATATTTT. Amino acids: CASDSLGASGNTIYF.